Shown below are 26 T cell receptor beta chains from a single sample sequenced in a study of CD8 T cells in ankylosing spondylitis. TCRdb called the 5' RACE reads again in MiXCR, with one record for every CDR3 protein. Of under 200,000 distinct CDR3 sequences listed, around a tenth were seen once; the top ten hold roughly 16%. Sequencing was done on a sample of blood, either unsorted or a sorted T cell fraction (not recorded which). These receptor sequences come from a female donor with ankylosing spondylitis or in good health (not recorded which).

Regarding this clonotype: The junction shows a germline mismatch at one end, possibly a read error. The rearrangement joins TRBV2 to TRBJ1-4; D is unclear. In germline, CDR1 is SNHLY, CDR2 FYNNEI. This CDR3 has 14 amino acids. The CDR3 reads CASVGDPDNEKLFF. In DNA form, the CDR3 reads TGTGCCAGCGTGGGAGATCCAGATAATGAGAAACTGTTTTTT. The complete variable domain, with remaining parts taken from reference TRBV2 and TRBJ1-4, reads EPEVTQTPSHQVTQMGQEVILRCVPISNHLYFYWYRQILGQKVEFLVSFYNNEISEKSEIFDDQFSVERPDGSNFTLKIRSTKLEDSAMYFCASVGDPDNEKLFFGSGTQLSVL.

This clonotype was detected a few times. The chain uses TRBV6-5 and TRBJ2-3; D is unresolved. The V and J ends lost 0 bases and 4 bases respectively, with 14 bases between them. Germline V gene lookup returns CDR1 MNHEY and CDR2 SVGAGI. The CDR3 runs to 16 residues. CDR3 residues: CASSYSVPSGPDTQYF. In nucleotides, the CDR3 is TGTGCCAGCAGTTACTCTGTACCCTCCGGGCCAGATACGCAGTATTTT.

This clonotype was counted ten times or more. The V gene is TRBV7-9, the J gene TRBJ2-7; D may be TRBD2 (5 bases). The CDR3 has 13 amino acids. Germline-derived CDR1 and CDR2 are SEHNR and FQNEAQ (reference sequence). Trimming shortened V by 1 base and J by 1 base, and 5 bases separated the two germline ends. The CDR3 nucleotides are TGTGCCAGCAGCTTAGTAGCGTCCTACGAGCAGTACTTC. Its translation: CASSLVASYEQYF.

This clonotype has ten or more counts. This chain links TRBV12-3 or TRBV12-4 with TRBJ2-7; D is unresolved. Trimming left V 6 bases short and J 3 bases short, with 18 bases between. This CDR3 has 15 residues. The CDR3 loop reads CASSRATEFSYEQYF. CDR3 bases: TGTGCCAGCAGCCGAGCTACAGAATTTAGCTACGAGCAGTACTTC.

The sample holds a few counts of this clonotype. The chain employs TRBV11-2 and TRBJ2-1, with 7 bases matching TRBD2. Germline V gene sequence: CDR1 SGHAT, CDR2 FQNNGV. The CDR3 is made up of 15 amino acids. Germline trimming cut 5 bases from V and 7 bases from J; bases unmatched to any gene: 11. CDR3 loop: CASSPFRGDPNEQFF. Here the CDR3 DNA reads TGTGCCAGCAGCCCGTTCCGGGGGGACCCTAATGAGCAGTTCTTC.

The V gene is TRBV12-3 or TRBV12-4, the J gene TRBJ2-1; TRBD1 matches 9 bases. CDR3 length: 13 amino acids. V trimming: 5 bases; J trimming: 8 bases; junction bases outside the gene matches: 4. CDR3 coding DNA: TGTGCCAGCAGTGTCGGGACAGGGTATGAGCAGTTCTTC. This encodes CASSVGTGYEQFF.

This clonotype is classed as medium-sized (0.01 to 0.1%). V is TRBV25-1 and J is TRBJ2-7; 11 positions match TRBD2. The CDR3 is 18 residues long. Germline values: CDR1 MGHDK, CDR2 SYGVNS. Losses at the gene ends were 1 base for V and 0 bases for J; bases not matched to a gene: 8. The CDR3 reads CASSELGRGLADSYEQYF. The DNA of the CDR3 is TGTGCCAGCAGTGAATTAGGGCGGGGACTAGCGGACTCCTACGAGCAGTACTTC.

The J gene is TRBJ2-3, the V gene TRBV9; TRBD2 aligns across 11 bases. CDR1 and CDR2 (germline): SGDLS, YYNGEE. The junction had 6 bases not matched to a gene; V was cut back by 3 bases and J by 0 bases. CDR3 length: 17 amino acids. Written as DNA, the CDR3 is TGTGCCAGCAGCGACCCATTAGCGGGAGGGAGCACAGATACGCAGTATTTT. Translated, it gives CASSDPLAGGSTDTQYF.

This clonotype has ten or more counts. The chain carries TRBV28 and TRBJ2-5, with D perhaps matching TRBD1 (6 bases). Germline V gene lookup returns CDR1 MDHEN and CDR2 SYDVKM. The CDR3 length is 15 residues. With 10 bases removed from V and 0 bases from J, the gap between germline ends came to 18 bases. The CDR3, as DNA: TGTGCCACCTCTAGGGACACTTCGTACCAAGAGACCCAGTACTTC. This encodes CATSRDTSYQETQYF.

The chain recombines TRBV15 with TRBJ2-3; D is ambiguous. The germline V gene has CDR1 LNHNV and CDR2 YYDKDF (reference sequence). Between the trimmed V and J ends, which lost 0 bases and 0 bases, there was a span of 13 bases. The CDR3 extends over 17 amino acids. CDR3 sequence reads: CATSRDRLLGSTDTQYF. The CDR3 DNA reads TGTGCCACCAGCAGAGATAGGCTACTTGGGAGCACAGATACGCAGTATTTT.

This clonotype has more than one count but fewer than ten. The rearrangement joins TRBV13 to TRBJ2-3; 8 nucleotides line up with TRBD2. Germline CDR1 and CDR2: PRHDT and FYEKMQ (reference sequence). The CDR3 loop spans 17 amino acids. With V trimmed by 2 bases and J by 1 base, 8 bases remained unmatched. CDR3 protein: CASSLMMAGGRTDTQYF. In DNA form, the CDR3 reads TGTGCCAGCAGCTTAATGATGGCGGGAGGACGCACAGATACGCAGTATTTT.

There are many counts of this clonotype. This sequence joins TRBV5-5 and TRBJ2-1; unclear D gene. Trimming left V 0 bases short and J 5 bases short, with 6 bases between. CDR1 and CDR2 (germline): SGHKS, YYEKEE (reference sequence). This CDR3 has 13 residues. In DNA, the CDR3 is TGTGCCAGCAGCTTGGAAGTCAACAATGAGCAGTTCTTC. This codes for CASSLEVNNEQFF.

This chain's CDR3 is CATSDRTVHSYNEQFF. As DNA, the CDR3 is TGTGCCACCAGTGATCGGACAGTGCACTCCTACAATGAGCAGTTCTTC. V and J are TRBV24-1 and TRBJ2-1, with D perhaps TRBD1 (6 bases). CDR1 is KGHDR and CDR2 is SFDVKD in the germline V gene. V gave up 3 bases and J gave up 0 bases, with 11 bases separating them. The CDR3 runs to 16 residues.

This clonotype was observed a handful of times. The rearrangement uses TRBV13 and TRBJ2-1; 12 nucleotides match TRBD2. The CDR3 covers 16 residues. V was pared by 5 bases and J by 6 bases, with 8 bases of the junction left unmatched. Germline loops: CDR1 PRHDT, CDR2 FYEKMQ (reference sequence). The CDR3 loop is CASSPRLAGVGNEQFF. The CDR3, as DNA: TGTGCCAGCAGCCCACGACTAGCGGGAGTTGGCAATGAGCAGTTCTTC. Full variable domain (remainder filled in from reference TRBV13 and TRBJ2-1): AAGVIQSPRHLIKEKRETATLKCYPIPRHDTVYWYQQGPGQDPQFLISFYEKMQSDKGSIPDRFSAQQFSDYHSELNMSSLELGDSALYFCASSPRLAGVGNEQFFGPGTRLTVL.

This clonotype was observed a few times. V and J are TRBV11-2 and TRBJ2-3; maybe TRBD2 (5 bases). The length of the CDR3 is 18 residues. Germline CDR1 SGHAT, CDR2 FQNNGV. The ends were cut back, 7 bases at V and 2 bases at J, with 25 bases in the middle. The CDR3 is CASTRLVRTGESTDTQYF. CDR3 sequence (DNA): TGTGCCAGCACCCGCTTGGTCCGTACCGGGGAGTCCACAGATACGCAGTATTTT.

This clonotype was found many times. The chain employs TRBV29-1 and TRBJ2-5, with D possibly matching TRBD1 (5 bases). CDR3 length equals 13 residues. Trimming took 3 bases from V and 1 from J, leaving 9 bases between them. Germline CDR1 reads SQVTM; CDR2 reads ANQGSEA. The CDR3 loop reads CSVETVSQETQYF. In nucleotides, the CDR3 is TGCAGCGTTGAGACAGTTTCCCAAGAGACCCAGTACTTC.

In its sample, this clonotype was seen many times. The chain carries TRBV11-3 and TRBJ2-1; D call uncertain. Germline V lookup: CDR1 SGHNT, CDR2 YENEEA. V gave up 1 base and J gave up 4 bases, with 11 bases separating them. The CDR3 extends over 15 amino acids. CDR3 sequence (DNA): TGTGCCAGCAGCTTAGCACCCCACCCTTACAATGAGCAGTTCTTC. Its translation is CASSLAPHPYNEQFF.

V and J are TRBV6-2 or TRBV6-3 and TRBJ1-1, with unresolved D. The CDR3 runs 15 residues. The V end was cut by 6 bases, the J end by 7 bases, with 21 bases between. Germline CDR1 and CDR2: MNHEY and SVGEGT. CDR3 nucleotides: TGTGCCAGCAGCCCCGGGAGGGAAGTTGCGAATGAAGCTTTCTTT. Encoded protein: CASSPGREVANEAFF.

This clonotype was counted a few times. V is TRBV14 and J is TRBJ2-7; 10 bases fit TRBD2. CDR1 and CDR2 from the germline V gene are SGHDN and FVKESK. With V trimmed by 1 base and J by 5 bases, 8 bases remained unmatched. This CDR3 region has 16 residues. The CDR3 DNA is TGTGCCAGCAGCCAAGGGCTAGCGGGAGAGGAGAACGAGCAGTACTTC. This gives the protein CASSQGLAGEENEQYF.

The CDR3 bases are TGTGCCAGCAGATCTAGACAGGGGTGGTACGAGCAGTACTTC. Translation gives CASRSRQGWYEQYF. The chain couples TRBV11-2 to TRBJ2-7; 8 bases fit TRBD1. V lost 6 bases, J lost 4 bases, and 8 bases stayed unmatched. CDR3 length equals 14 residues. CDR1 and CDR2 (germline): SGHAT, FQNNGV.

This clonotype appeared many times. V is TRBV24-1 and J is TRBJ2-2, with a possible D match to TRBD2 (5 bases). This CDR3 comprises 15 residues. Trimming shortened V by 5 bases and J by 4 bases, and 13 bases separated the two germline ends. The V gene's germline CDR1 is KGHDR and CDR2 SFDVKD. The CDR3, as DNA: TGTGCCACCAGTGGAATGAGCGGCCTCACCGGGGAGCTGTTTTTT. Protein sequence: CATSGMSGLTGELFF.

The rearrangement uses TRBV11-2 and TRBJ2-3; 13 nucleotides match TRBD2. The CDR3 consists of 17 residues. Germline V gene data show CDR1 as SGHAT and CDR2 as FQNNGV. The J segment lost 6 bases and the V segment lost 5 bases, leaving 11 bases of the junction unmatched. The CDR3 loop reads CASSQGLAGPGVDTQYF. Here the CDR3 DNA reads TGTGCCAGCAGCCAGGGACTAGCGGGACCGGGGGTGGATACGCAGTATTTT.

This clonotype was found a few times. This chain links TRBV30 with TRBJ2-7; D ambiguous. Germline loops: CDR1 GTSNPN, CDR2 SVGIG (reference sequence). CDR3 length: 12 amino acids. The V end lost 3 bases, the J end lost 0 bases, and 6 bases lay between the germline ends. The CDR3 spells CAWRTDSYEQYF. DNA of the CDR3: TGTGCCTGGAGAACGGACTCCTACGAGCAGTACTTC.

This clonotype came up many times. The rearrangement uses TRBV6-5 and TRBJ2-1, with no clear D. This CDR3 contains 13 residues. The V end was cut by 6 bases, the J end by 0 bases, with 6 bases between. The germline V gene has CDR1 MNHEY and CDR2 SVGAGI. CDR3 nucleotides: TGTGCCAGCAGCTCGAGCTCCTACAATGAGCAGTTCTTC. It is translated as CASSSSSYNEQFF.

The sample holds a few counts of this clonotype. The chain carries TRBV4-3 and TRBJ2-6, with 7 bases identical to TRBD1. The CDR3 totals 19 residues. Unmatched junction bases numbered 9, after V lost 1 base and J lost 0 bases. Germline V gene sequence: CDR1 LGHNA, CDR2 YSLEER. The CDR3 nucleotides are TGCGCCAGCAGCCAAGGTCCGGGACAGTACTTCTCTGGGGCCAACGTCCTGACTTTC. It codes for CASSQGPGQYFSGANVLTF.

This clonotype was picked up a small number of times. This chain uses TRBV7-9 with TRBJ1-1, with a possible D match to TRBD1 (5 bases). The germline V gene has CDR1 SEHNR and CDR2 FQNEAQ (reference sequence). The CDR3 is 17 residues long. The ends were cut back, 3 bases at V and 0 bases at J, with 17 bases in the middle. The CDR3 nucleotides are TGTGCCAGCAGCTTCGGGGGGAAGGCGGCAATGAACACTGAAGCTTTCTTT. Translating gives CASSFGGKAAMNTEAFF.